This is a list of T cell receptor beta chains from one sample in a study of blood T cell repertoires in COVID-19. Assay: immunoSEQ multiplex PCR; the TCRdb copy retains only in-frame clones and omits some. The profile covers roughly 27,000 clones, with 85% to 90% appearing a single time and 10% taken by the ten largest. Sequences were obtained from peripheral blood. The receptors were sampled from a man in his 60s with acute or convalescent COVID-19. Both conserved end residues are part of each CDR3. The D gene is left open where the match is weak. Not every row has a clone size; where given, it reads once, few, many or a size class.

v_gene	abundance	j_gene	d_gene	CDR3aa	CDR3nt
TRBV19	.	TRBJ1-1	TRBD1	CASRDRGNEAFF	TGTGCCAGTAGGGACAGGGGTAATGAAGCTTTCTTT
TRBV5-1	.	TRBJ2-7	TRBD1	CASGLQGGEQYF	TGCGCCAGCGGACTACAGGGGGGTGAGCAGTACTTC
TRBV7-9	.	TRBJ1-2	TRBD1	CASSGSPGQGNYGYTF	TGTGCCAGCAGCGGCTCACCGGGACAGGGGAACTATGGCTACACCTTC
TRBV2	.	TRBJ2-3	TRBD2	CASCRSGGSTDTQYF	TGTGCCAGCTGCAGATCGGGAGGCAGCACAGATACGCAGTATTTT
TRBV29-1	.	TRBJ1-2	TRBD1	CSVGDRGGGYTF	TGCAGCGTTGGGGACAGGGGCGGTGGCTACACCTTC
TRBV29-1	.	TRBJ2-3	TRBD2	CSVGGLDGTDTQYF	TGCAGCGTTGGGGGACTAGACGGCACAGATACGCAGTATTTT
TRBV9	.	TRBJ2-2	.	CASSVAGSGELFF	TGTGCCAGCAGCGTAGCGGGGTCCGGGGAGCTGTTTTTT
TRBV19	.	TRBJ1-3	TRBD1	CASSFQGGSGNTIYF	TGTGCCAGTAGTTTTCAGGGGGGCTCTGGAAACACCATATATTTT
TRBV2	.	TRBJ2-7	.	CAIYSPAYEQYF	TGTGCCATCTACAGCCCGGCCTACGAGCAGTACTTC
TRBV18	once	TRBJ2-2	.	CASSPRQSTNTGELFF	TGTGCCAGCTCACCGCGACAGAGTACGAACACCGGGGAGCTGTTTTTT
TRBV2	.	TRBJ2-7	TRBD2	CASILAGSSYEQYF	TGTGCCAGCATTCTAGCGGGAAGCTCCTACGAGCAGTACTTC
TRBV6-5	.	TRBJ1-2	.	CASSSSGYGYTF	TGTGCCAGCAGTTCTAGTGGGTATGGCTACACCTTC
TRBV19	.	TRBJ1-5	.	CASTQGASPVKHF	TGTGCCAGTACCCAAGGGGCCTCCCCCGTTAAGCATTTT
TRBV18	.	TRBJ1-5	.	CASSPSRSGESSNQPQHF	TGTGCCAGCTCACCTTCCAGATCAGGGGAGAGTAGCAATCAGCCCCAGCATTTT
TRBV27	.	TRBJ1-6	.	CASSLGNRANSPLHF	TGTGCCAGCAGTTTAGGCAACAGGGCCAATTCACCCCTCCACTTT
TRBV4-2	.	TRBJ2-7	TRBD2	CASSQAGGPGEQYF	TGTGCCAGCAGCCAAGCGGGGGGGCCGGGGGAGCAGTACTTC
TRBV5-1	.	TRBJ1-1	.	CASSLAGKNTEAFF	TGCGCCAGCAGCTTGGCCGGGAAGAACACTGAAGCTTTCTTT
TRBV7-9	.	TRBJ2-7	TRBD2	CASSSRGGGGSYEQYF	TGTGCCAGCAGCTCGCGTGGCGGGGGGGGTTCCTACGAGCAGTACTTC
TRBV7-9	.	TRBJ2-3	.	CASSFSVSTDTQYF	TGTGCCAGCAGCTTTAGCGTTAGCACAGATACGCAGTATTTT
TRBV27	.	TRBJ2-3	.	CASSLTLDNTDTQYF	TGTGCCAGCAGCCTTACCCTCGACAACACAGATACGCAGTATTTT
TRBV5-1	.	TRBJ2-7	.	CASSSKVQGSLYEQYF	TGCGCCAGCAGCTCAAAAGTCCAGGGATCGCTCTACGAGCAGTACTTC
TRBV13	once	TRBJ1-1	.	CASRYSSSPEAFF	TGTGCCAGCAGGTACAGTAGTTCCCCTGAAGCTTTCTTT
TRBV11-2	.	TRBJ2-5	.	CASSFGYGGPWTQYF	TGTGCCAGCAGCTTTGGCTACGGCGGTCCTTGGACCCAGTACTTC
TRBV11-2	.	TRBJ2-7	.	CASTLGTLDYEQYF	TGTGCCAGCACCCTAGGGACTTTAGATTACGAGCAGTACTTC
TRBV28	.	TRBJ2-2	TRBD1	CASSFWGLRDSSTGELFF	TGTGCCAGCAGTTTTTGGGGGTTACGGGACAGTAGCACCGGGGAGCTGTTTTTT
TRBV9	.	TRBJ2-1	TRBD2	CASSVAWGLAGYEQFF	TGTGCCAGCAGCGTAGCATGGGGACTAGCGGGATACGAGCAGTTCTTC
TRBV29-1	once	TRBJ2-1	TRBD2	CSVEGTSLDEQFF	TGCAGCGTTGAGGGGACTAGTCTGGATGAGCAGTTCTTC
TRBV4-1	.	TRBJ1-2	.	CASRPTVSDYGYTF	TGCGCCAGCAGACCGACAGTTTCTGACTATGGCTACACCTTC
TRBV5-1	few	TRBJ1-5	.	CASSLDGDNQPQHF	TGCGCCAGCAGCTTGGACGGAGACAATCAGCCCCAGCATTTT
TRBV7-2	.	TRBJ2-5	.	CASSHYQEETQYF	TGTGCCAGCAGCCATTACCAGGAAGAGACCCAGTACTTC
TRBV5-4	few	TRBJ1-2	TRBD1	CASSLAGGPGYTF	TGTGCCAGCAGCTTGGCAGGGGGACCAGGCTACACCTTC
TRBV4-1	.	TRBJ1-2	.	CASSQDNRRFPLYGYTF	TGCGCCAGCAGCCAAGATAATCGTAGATTTCCTCTCTATGGCTACACCTTC
TRBV28	.	TRBJ2-3	.	CASSPLSRGDTQYF	TGTGCCAGCAGTCCTCTCTCGCGGGGAGATACGCAGTATTTT
TRBV29-1	once	TRBJ2-1	TRBD1	CSVVMRQGRNTGNEQFF	TGCAGCGTCGTAATGCGACAGGGAAGAAACACTGGGAATGAGCAGTTCTTC
TRBV5-4	.	TRBJ2-6	.	CASSLGASGANVLTF	TGTGCCAGCAGCTTAGGGGCTTCTGGGGCCAACGTCCTGACTTTC
TRBV27	.	TRBJ1-4	.	CASSVTSGASNEKLFF	TGTGCCAGCAGTGTCACCTCAGGGGCGTCTAATGAAAAACTGTTTTTT
TRBV27	.	TRBJ1-4	.	CASSLIHATNEKLFF	TGTGCCAGCAGTTTAATACATGCAACTAATGAAAAACTGTTTTTT
TRBV5-1	.	TRBJ1-4	.	CASSLQGENEKLFF	TGCGCCAGCAGCTTGCAGGGTGAAAATGAAAAACTGTTTTTT